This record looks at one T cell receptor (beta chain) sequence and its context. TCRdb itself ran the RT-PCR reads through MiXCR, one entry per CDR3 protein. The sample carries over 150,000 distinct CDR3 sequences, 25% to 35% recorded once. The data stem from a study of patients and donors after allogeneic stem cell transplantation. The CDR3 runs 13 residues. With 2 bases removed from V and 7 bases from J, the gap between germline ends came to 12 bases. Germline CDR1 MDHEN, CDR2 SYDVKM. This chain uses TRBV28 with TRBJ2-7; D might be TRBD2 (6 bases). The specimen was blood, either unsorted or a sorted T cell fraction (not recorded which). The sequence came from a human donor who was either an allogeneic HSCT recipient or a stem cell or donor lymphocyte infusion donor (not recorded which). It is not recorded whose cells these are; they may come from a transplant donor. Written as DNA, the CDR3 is TGTGCCAGCAGTTTAGCGGGACTGGGAGAGCAGTACTTC. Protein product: CASSLAGLGEQYF.